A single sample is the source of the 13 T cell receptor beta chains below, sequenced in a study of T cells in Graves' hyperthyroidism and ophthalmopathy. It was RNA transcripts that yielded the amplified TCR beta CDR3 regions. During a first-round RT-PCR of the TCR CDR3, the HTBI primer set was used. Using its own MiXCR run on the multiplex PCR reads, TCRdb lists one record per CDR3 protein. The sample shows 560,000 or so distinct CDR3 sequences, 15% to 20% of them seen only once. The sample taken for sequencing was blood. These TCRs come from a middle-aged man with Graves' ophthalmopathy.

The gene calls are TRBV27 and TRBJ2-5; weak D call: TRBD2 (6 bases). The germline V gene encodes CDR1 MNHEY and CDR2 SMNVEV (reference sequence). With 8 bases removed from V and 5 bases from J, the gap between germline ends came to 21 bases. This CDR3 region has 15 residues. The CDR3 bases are TGTGCCAGCCGGGTTGAAGGAGCTGGAGGGGAGACCCAGTACTTC. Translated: CASRVEGAGGETQYF.

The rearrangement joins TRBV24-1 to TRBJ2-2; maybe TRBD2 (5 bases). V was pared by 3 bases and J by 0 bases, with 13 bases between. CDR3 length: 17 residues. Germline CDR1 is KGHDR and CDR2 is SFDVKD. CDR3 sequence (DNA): TGTGCCACCAGTGATCCCTCTACTAGAACGAACACCGGGGAGCTGTTTTTT. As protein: CATSDPSTRTNTGELFF.

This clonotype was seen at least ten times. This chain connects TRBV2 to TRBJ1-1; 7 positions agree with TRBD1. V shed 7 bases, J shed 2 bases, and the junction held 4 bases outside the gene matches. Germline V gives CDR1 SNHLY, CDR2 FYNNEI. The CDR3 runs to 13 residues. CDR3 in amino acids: CASTYRGNTEAFF. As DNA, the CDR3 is TGTGCCAGCACATACAGGGGCAACACTGAAGCTTTCTTT.

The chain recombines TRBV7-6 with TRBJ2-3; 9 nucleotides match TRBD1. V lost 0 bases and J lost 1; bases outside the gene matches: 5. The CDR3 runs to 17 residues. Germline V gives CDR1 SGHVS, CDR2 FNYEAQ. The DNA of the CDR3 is TGTGCCAGCAGCTTAGCGGGACAGGGAGCGGGCACAGATACGCAGTATTTT. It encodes CASSLAGQGAGTDTQYF.

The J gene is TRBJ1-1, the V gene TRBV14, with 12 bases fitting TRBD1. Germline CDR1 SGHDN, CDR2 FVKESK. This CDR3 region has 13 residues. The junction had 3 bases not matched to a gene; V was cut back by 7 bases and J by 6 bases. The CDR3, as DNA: TGTGCCAGCAAAGGGACAGGGGGCTCTGAAGCTTTCTTT. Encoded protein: CASKGTGGSEAFF. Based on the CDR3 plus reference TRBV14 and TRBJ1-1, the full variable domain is EAGVTQFPSHSVIEKGQTVTLRCDPISGHDNLYWYRRVMGKEIKFLLHFVKESKQDESGMPNNRFLAERTGGTYSTLKVQPAELEDSGVYFCASKGTGGSEAFFGQGTRLTVV.

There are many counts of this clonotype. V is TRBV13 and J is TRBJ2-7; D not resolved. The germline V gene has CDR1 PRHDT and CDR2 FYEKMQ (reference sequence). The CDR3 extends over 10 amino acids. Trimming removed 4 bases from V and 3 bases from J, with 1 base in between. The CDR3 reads CASSYYEQYF. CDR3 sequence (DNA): TGTGCCAGCAGCTACTACGAGCAGTACTTC.

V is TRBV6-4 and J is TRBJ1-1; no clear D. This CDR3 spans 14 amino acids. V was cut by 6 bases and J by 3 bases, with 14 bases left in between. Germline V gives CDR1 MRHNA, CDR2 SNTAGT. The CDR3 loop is CASRDTNRDTEAFF. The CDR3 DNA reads TGTGCCAGCAGGGATACAAACAGAGACACTGAAGCTTTCTTT.

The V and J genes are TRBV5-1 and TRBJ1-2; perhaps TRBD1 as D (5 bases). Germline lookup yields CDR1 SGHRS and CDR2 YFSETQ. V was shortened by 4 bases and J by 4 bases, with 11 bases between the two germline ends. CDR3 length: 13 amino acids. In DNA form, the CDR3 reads TGCGCCAGCAGCAGCGGGACTATCTATGGCTACACCTTC. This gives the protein CASSSGTIYGYTF. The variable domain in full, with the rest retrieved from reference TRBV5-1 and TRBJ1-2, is KAGVTQTPRYLIKTRGQQVTLSCSPISGHRSVSWYQQTPGQGLQFLFEYFSETQRNKGNFPGRFSGRQFSNSRSEMNVSTLELGDSALYLCASSSGTIYGYTFGSGTRLTVV.

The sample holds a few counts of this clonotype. As DNA, the CDR3 is TGTGCCAGCAGTTCGATCGCCGAGCAGTACTTC. As protein: CASSSIAEQYF. The chain carries TRBV7-2 and TRBJ2-7; no definite D call. CDR1 is SGHTA, CDR2 FQGNSA, per germline. The CDR3 has 11 amino acids. V lost 6 bases to trimming and J lost 6 bases, with 9 bases between them.

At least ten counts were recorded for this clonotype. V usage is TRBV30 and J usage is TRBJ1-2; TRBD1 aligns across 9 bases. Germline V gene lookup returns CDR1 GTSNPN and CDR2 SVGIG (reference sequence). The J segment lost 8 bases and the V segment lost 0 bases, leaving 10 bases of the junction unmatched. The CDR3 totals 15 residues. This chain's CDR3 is CAWSVRDRVSQGYTF. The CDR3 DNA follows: TGTGCCTGGAGTGTACGGGACAGGGTATCGCAGGGCTACACCTTC.

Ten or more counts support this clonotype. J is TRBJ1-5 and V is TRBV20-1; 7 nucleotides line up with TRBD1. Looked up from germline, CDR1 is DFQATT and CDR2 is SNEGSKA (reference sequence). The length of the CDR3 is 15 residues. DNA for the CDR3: TGCAGCATAGCGGGGAGGGGGCTTATCAATCAGCCCCAGCATTTT. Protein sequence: CSIAGRGLINQPQHF.

CDR3: CASSWEGNREKLFF. In DNA, the CDR3 is TGTGCCAGCAGCTGGGAAGGGAATCGTGAAAAACTGTTTTTT. This rearrangement joins TRBV7-9 to TRBJ1-4, with D hard to call. With 4 bases removed from V and 7 bases from J, the gap between germline ends came to 13 bases. The CDR3 consists of 14 residues. Germline V gives CDR1 SEHNR, CDR2 FQNEAQ (reference sequence).

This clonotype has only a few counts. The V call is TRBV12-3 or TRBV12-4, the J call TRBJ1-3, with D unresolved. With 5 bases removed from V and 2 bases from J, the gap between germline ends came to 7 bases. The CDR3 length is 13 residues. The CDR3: CASSRGPGNTIYF. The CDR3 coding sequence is TGTGCCAGCAGTCGAGGGCCTGGAAACACCATATATTTT.